This T cell receptor (beta chain) is from a study of TIL therapy for anti-PD-1-resistant metastatic lung cancer (dated by TCRdb to 2020 to 2023). In the study overall: Tumors were collected before any PD-1/PD-L1 blockade, after which patients were given nivolumab, and patients who progressed were given lymphodepletion, an infusion of expanded TIL and IL-2. Enrolled patients had a median age of around 50 years (range about 38-75) and a median tumor PD-L1 proportion score of approximately 6.2%. Most of the cohort had lung adenocarcinoma, including several EGFR-mutant tumors and two ALK-rearranged tumors, and half of the patients were either current or former smokers. A median non-synonymous tumor mutation burden of under 1.9 mutations per megabase was determined across the cohort by whole-exome sequencing. T cell receptor beta sequencing of tumor and peripheral blood served to follow clonotypes across the tumor, the expanded TIL product, and serial blood samples. Here is what the overall study found, with its caveats: The cohort was highly selected, with more treatment-naive, never-smoker and oncogene-addicted patients than typical, limiting generalizability. The study protocol defined all tumor marker inferences as exploratory. Infused TIL clonotypes partially replaced the baseline peripheral repertoire then decayed over months, with no apparent association between persistence and response.

As regards this clone: Its recognized antigen is unknown. Base qualities are not recorded, but no much larger clone differs from it by a single base.

The immunoSEQ v3 hsTCRB kit was used to amplify TCR beta CDR3 regions from genomic DNA through bias-controlled multiplex PCR. The TCR libraries were sequenced on an Illumina NextSeq 500 to around 2 million read pairs for survey level or roughly 4.5-6.5 million read pairs for deep level. On the authors' methods: The immunoSEQ Analyzer software assigned V, D and J genes, filtered out non-productive sequences, and reported clonality. Repertoires of infused TIL and blood were compared using productive Simpson clonality and the Morisita overlap index of productive TRB rearrangements. Absolute clonotype counts in blood were estimated by multiplying the lymphocyte count by the CD3+ fraction and by the productive frequency of the clone. TCRdb holds this immuneACCESS table with in-frame rearrangements only. Some clones are missing; in checked studies, unresolved V genes explain under half, and the rest has no known cause. The DNA was the basis for D and trimming; V, J and clone size are from that table. This sample holds 20,000 to 25,000 clones; over 70% were observed only once. The ten largest clones represent about 7% of the sample.

Reading the germline V gene gives CDR1 MRHNA and CDR2 SNTAGT. The CDR3 runs 16 residues from the cysteine to the phenylalanine. The entry retains the CDR3 DNA only, 48 bases that are in frame from base 1. V is pruned by 0 bases and J by 7 bases, leaving 5 bases of the junction without a gene match. In the paper's terms, the time point label means: pre-treatment sample, taken before nivolumab and TIL therapy. Adults with stage 4 NSCLC were enrolled from late 2017 to January 2020 in a dual-center phase I trial. Samples came from a single-arm, open-label phase I trial of tumor-infiltrating lymphocyte therapy with nivolumab in advanced non-small cell lung cancer. Blood mononuclear cells were isolated from EDTA tubes by Ficoll gradient and were snap-frozen as pellets, and DNA was extracted with a Qiagen mini-prep kit.

Here the chain combines TRBV6-4 and TRBJ2-1; 11 bases in between match TRBD2. This receptor was taken from a person aged 25-79 years with non-small cell lung cancer. This specimen was blood, taken at baseline. The DNA reads TGTGCCAGCAGTGACTCCGGTAGCGGGGGGGCTAATGAGCAGTTCTTC. The resulting protein is CASSDSGSGGANEQFF.